This T cell receptor (beta chain) originates from a study of blood T cell repertoires in COVID-19 (dated by TCRdb to 2019 to 2021). Background for the entire study: Collaborator samples came from the United States, Italy and Spain and covered acute and convalescent phases of COVID-19. The prospective study material was composed of cDNA or gDNA derived from T cells, B-cell-depleted T cells, or PBMCs. Where available, HLA class I and class II types were obtained from metadata supplied by the sample provider rather than from assay-based typing. The sample metadata nearly always contained a de-identified subject ID, COVID-19 status, age in years and sex. The dataset comprised deeply sampled blood TCRbeta repertoires from subjects exposed to, actively infected with, or recovered from COVID-19. Samples were obtained from the ongoing ImmuneRACE study (first 160 participants) and from 1,254 subjects provided by 6 global collaborators. A freely available public database, intended as a resource for researchers studying the immune response to SARS-CoV-2, is where the repertoires were released. Broader findings and caveats from the paper: Clinical and demographic metadata were provided uncurated, with the amount varying by source and participant.

Each collaborating institution followed its own protocols to collect whole blood in K2EDTA tubes. For TCRbeta analysis, collaborator samples were shipped as frozen whole blood, as isolated PBMCs, or as DNA extracted from either sample type. TCRbeta CDR3 regions were amplified from genomic DNA by means of the immunoSEQ Assay, a bias-controlled multiplex PCR. The original pipeline was this. Nucleated cell counts per sample were estimated from amplification of reference gene primers within the assay. Sequence reads were collapsed and filtered to measure the absolute abundance of every unique TCRbeta CDR3 rearrangement. For each sample, productive Simpson clonality was calculated by taking the square root of Simpson's diversity index across productive rearrangements. TCRdb re-hosts the immuneACCESS table, in-frame sequences only. Its copies lack some clones; in the studies checked, an unresolved V gene accounts for under half of them, and the cause for the rest is not known. V and J calls and clone size are given by that table; D and trimming were obtained from the DNA. For this sample there are roughly 140,000 clones; 76% appear just once. The ten top clones hold roughly 4.3% of the sample.

A word on this clone: The antigen it binds to is not known. The sample holds no much larger clone one base away, and base qualities are not on file.

This receptor was obtained from a man in his sixties with acute or convalescent COVID-19. Sequencing was performed on peripheral blood.

CDR3 region: CASRGGWNQPQHF. In nucleotide form, the sequence is TGTGCCAGCAGGGGGGGATGGAATCAGCCCCAGCATTTT. The sequence is built from TRBV6-5 and TRBJ1-5, and possibly TRBD1, on 5 matching bases. V and J lose 6 bases and 4 bases, and a span of 10 bases separates them. Including cysteine and phenylalanine, the CDR3 has 13 amino acids. Solely the CDR3 DNA is kept, with 39 bases framed from the first base. According to the germline V gene, CDR1 reads MNHEY and CDR2 reads SVGAGI.